Listed below are T cell receptor beta chains from one sample, sequenced in a study of blood T cell repertoires in COVID-19. TCRdb's copy holds only in-frame clones and misses some; the assay was immunoSEQ multiplex PCR. The sample holds some 28,000 clones, about 85% seen once. The sequenced sample consisted of peripheral blood. The receptors were gathered from a human donor in a cohort sampled during active COVID-19. Each CDR3 is given with its conserved first and last residue. D genes are given only for firm matches. Clone size, where shown, is once, few, many, or a class for clones that have expanded.

V: TRBV6-5; D: TRBD1; J: TRBJ1-5; size: .; length: 14; CDR3: CASRGTGKYQPQHF; DNA: TGTGCCAGCAGGGGGACAGGGAAGTATCAGCCCCAGCATTTT
V: TRBV14; D: TRBD1; J: TRBJ2-7; size: .; length: 13; CDR3: CASSRQGSYEQYF; DNA: TGTGCCAGCAGCCGACAGGGGTCCTACGAGCAGTACTTC
V: TRBV19; D: TRBD2; J: TRBJ2-1; size: .; length: 16; CDR3: CASSSGLASGNNEQFF; DNA: TGTGCCAGTAGTTCGGGTTTGGCCAGCGGGAACAATGAGCAGTTCTTC
V: TRBV3-1/TRBV3-2; D: .; J: TRBJ2-7; size: once; length: 12; CDR3: CASSQWTDEQYF; DNA: TGTGCCAGCAGCCAATGGACAGACGAGCAGTACTTC
V: TRBV9; D: TRBD2; J: TRBJ2-2; size: .; length: 17; CDR3: CASSVGGGAFGTGELFF; DNA: TGTGCCAGCAGCGTTGGCGGGGGGGCCTTTGGCACCGGGGAGCTGTTTTTT
V: TRBV7-2; D: .; J: TRBJ2-7; size: .; length: 16; CDR3: CASSLATGNPSYEQYF; DNA: TGTGCCAGCAGCTTAGCCACAGGGAACCCCTCCTACGAGCAGTACTTC
V: TRBV7-9; D: .; J: TRBJ2-3; size: .; length: 14; CDR3: CASSPTGGTDTQYF; DNA: TGTGCCAGCAGCCCGACGGGGGGCACAGATACGCAGTATTTT
V: TRBV6-1; D: TRBD2; J: TRBJ2-3; size: .; length: 15; CDR3: CASSEIAGGPDTQYF; DNA: TGTGCCAGCAGTGAAATAGCGGGAGGCCCAGATACGCAGTATTTT
V: TRBV18; D: TRBD2; J: TRBJ2-2; size: .; length: 18; CDR3: CASSPRTSGASGTGELFF; DNA: TGTGCCAGCTCACCACGAACTAGCGGGGCATCGGGGACCGGGGAGCTGTTTTTT
V: TRBV15; D: TRBD1; J: TRBJ1-1; size: .; length: 12; CDR3: CATSWGQGQAFF; DNA: TGTGCCACCAGCTGGGGACAGGGGCAAGCTTTCTTT
V: TRBV19; D: TRBD2; J: TRBJ2-2; size: .; length: 15; CDR3: CASSIGLAGGRELFF; DNA: TGTGCCAGTAGTATCGGACTAGCGGGGGGCAGGGAGCTGTTTTTT
V: TRBV7-8; D: TRBD1; J: TRBJ1-5; size: .; length: 15; CDR3: CASSPTGFPQQPQHF; DNA: TGTGCCAGCAGCCCGACAGGGTTTCCCCAACAGCCCCAGCATTTT
V: TRBV11-3; D: TRBD1; J: TRBJ2-1; size: .; length: 13; CDR3: CASSLQGEGEQFF; DNA: TGTGCCAGCAGCCTTCAGGGGGAAGGAGAGCAGTTCTTC
V: TRBV29-1; D: TRBD2; J: TRBJ2-1; size: .; length: 13; CDR3: CSLGLAGGSEQFF; DNA: TGCAGCCTGGGACTAGCGGGAGGTTCCGAGCAGTTCTTC
V: TRBV6-6; D: TRBD2; J: TRBJ2-7; size: few; length: 14; CDR3: CASIDGGAPYEQYF; DNA: TGTGCCAGCATAGACGGGGGGGCTCCCTACGAGCAGTACTTC
V: TRBV7-8; D: TRBD1; J: TRBJ2-2; size: .; length: 16; CDR3: CASSLVGQRNTGELFF; DNA: TGTGCCAGCAGCTTAGTGGGACAGCGTAACACCGGGGAGCTGTTTTTT
V: TRBV7-2; D: .; J: TRBJ1-1; size: .; length: 13; CDR3: CASSRQVNTEAFF; DNA: TGTGCCAGCAGCAGACAGGTGAACACTGAAGCTTTCTTT
V: TRBV10-3; D: TRBD1; J: TRBJ2-2; size: .; length: 15; CDR3: CAISDPGQTTGELFF; DNA: TGTGCCATCAGTGACCCGGGACAGACCACCGGGGAGCTGTTTTTT
V: TRBV15; D: .; J: TRBJ2-6; size: .; length: 16; CDR3: CATSREWSSGANVLTF; DNA: TGTGCCACCAGCAGAGAATGGAGCTCTGGGGCCAACGTCCTGACTTTC
V: TRBV18; D: TRBD2; J: TRBJ2-1; size: .; length: 12; CDR3: CASSMGLEEQFF; DNA: TGTGCCAGCTCGATGGGACTAGAAGAGCAGTTCTTC
V: TRBV10-1; D: TRBD2; J: TRBJ2-6; size: .; length: 17; CDR3: CASASSGSLSGANVLTF; DNA: TGCGCCAGCGCTTCTAGCGGGAGCCTCTCTGGGGCCAACGTCCTGACTTTC
V: TRBV10-3; D: .; J: TRBJ1-3; size: .; length: 17; CDR3: CAISESFQRDSGNTIYF; DNA: TGTGCCATCAGTGAGTCGTTCCAAAGAGACTCTGGAAACACCATATATTTT
V: TRBV2; D: TRBD1; J: TRBJ1-4; size: .; length: 16; CDR3: CASTYRGLLTNEKLFF; DNA: TGTGCCAGCACCTACAGGGGGCTTTTGACTAATGAAAAACTGTTTTTT
V: TRBV7-6; D: .; J: TRBJ2-7; size: .; length: 15; CDR3: CASSLAGVRSNEQYF; DNA: TGTGCCAGCAGCTTAGCGGGAGTACGGTCCAACGAGCAGTACTTC
V: TRBV27; D: .; J: TRBJ1-2; size: once; length: 14; CDR3: CASRTTGAMKGYTF; DNA: TGTGCCAGCAGGACGACGGGAGCCATGAAGGGCTACACCTTC
V: TRBV7-8; D: .; J: TRBJ2-1; size: .; length: 18; CDR3: CASSEALATKPPYNEQFF; DNA: TGTGCCAGCAGCGAAGCCCTAGCGACGAAACCACCCTACAATGAGCAGTTCTTC
V: TRBV5-4; D: .; J: TRBJ2-3; size: .; length: 14; CDR3: CASSYYTGTDTQYF; DNA: TGTGCCAGCAGCTATTATACAGGGACAGATACGCAGTATTTT
V: TRBV5-1; D: TRBD1; J: TRBJ1-2; size: .; length: 15; CDR3: CASSLDTGTGRGYTF; DNA: TGCGCCAGCAGCTTAGATACCGGGACAGGGCGCGGCTACACCTTC
V: TRBV6-4; D: TRBD1; J: TRBJ1-2; size: .; length: 12; CDR3: CASSGQGMGYTF; DNA: TGTGCCAGCAGTGGACAGGGGATGGGCTACACCTTC
V: TRBV5-4; D: TRBD1; J: TRBJ1-6; size: few; length: 15; CDR3: CASSTRTGDYSPLHF; DNA: TGTGCCAGCAGCACCAGGACAGGGGACTATTCACCCCTCCACTTT
V: TRBV7-9; D: TRBD1; J: TRBJ1-4; size: .; length: 16; CDR3: CASSLSGTGSNEKLFF; DNA: TGTGCCAGCAGCCTCTCCGGGACAGGGTCTAATGAAAAACTGTTTTTT
V: TRBV7-6; D: .; J: TRBJ1-5; size: .; length: 11; CDR3: CASGTNQPQHF; DNA: TGTGCCAGCGGTACTAATCAGCCCCAGCATTTT
V: TRBV7-2; D: .; J: TRBJ1-5; size: .; length: 13; CDR3: CASSTRASQPQHF; DNA: TGTGCCAGCAGCACCAGGGCCAGTCAGCCCCAGCATTTT
V: TRBV9; D: .; J: TRBJ2-3; size: .; length: 16; CDR3: CASSVDWADSTDTQYF; DNA: TGTGCCAGCAGCGTAGATTGGGCAGATTCCACAGATACGCAGTATTTT
V: TRBV10-3; D: TRBD1; J: TRBJ1-2; size: once; length: 12; CDR3: CAIGQGNYGYTF; DNA: TGTGCCATCGGACAGGGAAACTATGGCTACACCTTC
V: TRBV6-6; D: .; J: TRBJ2-1; size: .; length: 13; CDR3: CASSLPRRNEQFF; DNA: TGTGCCAGCAGTCTCCCCCGGCGGAATGAGCAGTTCTTC
V: TRBV7-9; D: .; J: TRBJ1-5; size: few; length: 13; CDR3: CASSLEGPGPQHF; DNA: TGTGCCAGCAGCTTAGAGGGGCCAGGGCCCCAGCATTTT
V: TRBV18; D: TRBD1; J: TRBJ2-2; size: .; length: 17; CDR3: CASSTLGQGQNTGELFF; DNA: TGTGCCAGCTCAACCCTGGGACAGGGACAGAACACCGGGGAGCTGTTTTTT
V: TRBV4-1; D: .; J: TRBJ1-1; size: .; length: 14; CDR3: CASSQEGGVAEAFF; DNA: TGCGCCAGCAGCCAAGAAGGAGGGGTGGCTGAAGCTTTCTTT
V: TRBV11-2; D: TRBD2; J: TRBJ2-3; size: .; length: 15; CDR3: CASSLGTGGPDTQYF; DNA: TGTGCCAGCAGCTTAGGAACGGGAGGGCCAGATACGCAGTATTTT